This passage covers 22 T cell receptor beta chains from one sample sequenced in a study of response to subunit inactivated influenza vaccine. TCRdb redid the calling of the RT-PCR reads with MiXCR, one entry per CDR3 protein. The sample yields about 650,000 distinct CDR3 sequences, 13% to 15% seen once. Sequencing used PBMCs from blood, obtained around 14 days before vaccination. These receptors all come from a man in his fifties who received an inactivated influenza vaccine.

The chain uses TRBV6-5 and TRBJ1-2; D unclear. V gave up 5 bases and J gave up 2 bases, with 12 bases separating them. Germline lookup yields CDR1 MNHEY and CDR2 SVGAGI. The CDR3 length is 14 residues. The CDR3 sequence: CASSPSGGNYGYTF. The CDR3 nucleotides read TGTGCCAGCAGTCCCTCGGGAGGGAACTATGGCTACACCTTC.

This clonotype is medium-sized (0.01 to 0.1%) in the sample. This sequence joins TRBV15 and TRBJ2-3, with D possibly TRBD2 on 5 matching bases. Germline CDR1 reads LNHNV; CDR2 reads YYDKDF (reference sequence). Trimming took off 2 bases at V and 0 bases at J, with 12 bases between the two ends. This CDR3 region has 16 residues. The CDR3 protein is CATSRRASPSTDTQYF. CDR3 DNA: TGTGCCACCAGCAGAAGGGCTAGCCCGAGCACAGATACGCAGTATTTT.

This clonotype was seen ten or more times. The germline gene is not matched at one end of the junction; a read error may be the cause. For the CDR3, the DNA is TGTGCCAGCAGCCGTACCCAAGAGACCCAGTACTTC. It encodes CASSRTQETQYF. The V gene is TRBV5-1, the J gene TRBJ2-5; D unclear. The germline CDR1 and CDR2 sequences are SGHRS and YFSETQ. CDR3 length: 12 amino acids.

The chain carries TRBV5-1 and TRBJ1-1; D gene ambiguous. CDR1 SGHRS and CDR2 YFSETQ come from the germline V gene. V lost 5 bases and J lost 0, with 14 bases in between. This CDR3 has 15 amino acids. Here the CDR3 reads CASRTTASMNTEAFF. CDR3 DNA: TGCGCCAGCAGGACAACAGCCTCGATGAACACTGAAGCTTTCTTT.

V usage is TRBV12-3 or TRBV12-4 and J usage is TRBJ2-3, with D hard to call. The CDR3 extends over 15 amino acids. V gave up 3 bases and J gave up 2 bases, with 12 bases separating them. The CDR3 DNA reads TGTGCCAGCAGTTTTGATCGGGTGATCACAGATACGCAGTATTTT. It specifies CASSFDRVITDTQYF.

This clonotype was seen repeatedly, ten times or more. DNA for the CDR3: TGTGCCAGCAGTTTAGGCGGGGGGCCGATAGATACGCAGTATTTT. Translating it yields CASSLGGGPIDTQYF. The chain uses TRBV12-3 or TRBV12-4 and TRBJ2-3, with 8 positions matching TRBD2. J gave up 5 bases and V 1 base, and 5 bases lay outside the gene matches. The CDR3 sequence is 15 residues long.

The V call is TRBV7-8, the J call TRBJ2-1; 10 bases map to TRBD2. The CDR3 runs to 15 residues. The germline CDR1 and CDR2 sequences are SGHVS and FQNEAQ. V lost 5 bases and J lost 7; bases outside the gene matches: 8. This chain's CDR3 is CASSKGAAGGNEQFF. CDR3 nucleotide sequence: TGTGCCAGCAGCAAAGGGGCAGCGGGAGGGAATGAGCAGTTCTTC. Filled out from reference TRBV7-8 and TRBJ2-1, the complete variable domain reads GAGVSQSPRYKVAKRGQDVALRCDPISGHVSLFWYQQALGQGPEFLTYFQNEAQLDKSGLPSDRFFAERPEGSVSTLKIQRTQQEDSAVYLCASSKGAAGGNEQFFGPGTRLTVL.

The chain carries TRBV14 and TRBJ2-7; 7 bases agree with TRBD1. The CDR3 sequence is 13 residues long. CDR1 and CDR2 from the germline V gene are SGHDN and FVKESK. Germline trimming cut 5 bases from V and 3 bases from J; bases unmatched to any gene: 4. The chain's CDR3 is CASSDRDSYEQYF. CDR3 nucleotides: TGTGCCAGCAGCGACCGGGACAGCTACGAGCAGTACTTC.

The rearrangement uses TRBV20-1 and TRBJ2-5, with D possibly matching TRBD2 (7 bases). The V end lost 1 base, the J end lost 5 bases, and 14 bases lay between the germline ends. CDR1 is DFQATT and CDR2 is SNEGSKA in the germline V gene (reference sequence). The CDR3 spans 14 residues. The CDR3 coding sequence is TGCAGTGCTAGAGTGGGAGGGGGGGCCGAGACCCAGTACTTC. Encoded protein: CSARVGGGAETQYF.

CDR3 in DNA: TGTGCCAGCAGTGTTCTAGCGGGGGAGGTGGATACGCAGTATTTT. Translating gives CASSVLAGEVDTQYF. The chain recombines TRBV2 with TRBJ2-3; 10 bases align to TRBD2. Trimming at V came to 4 bases and at J to 6 bases, leaving 7 bases not matched to a gene. The CDR3 contains 15 residues. Germline V gene lookup returns CDR1 SNHLY and CDR2 FYNNEI. Full variable domain (rest looked up from reference TRBV2 and TRBJ2-3): EPEVTQTPSHQVTQMGQEVILRCVPISNHLYFYWYRQILGQKVEFLVSFYNNEISEKSEIFDDQFSVERPDGSNFTLKIRSTKLEDSAMYFCASSVLAGEVDTQYFGPGTRLTVL.

This clonotype was counted between two and nine times. V gene TRBV27 combines with J gene TRBJ2-7; the D is unclear. V lost 0 bases, J lost 0 bases, and 6 bases lay in between. CDR1 and CDR2 (germline): MNHEY, SMNVEV (reference sequence). The CDR3 runs to 14 residues. The DNA of the CDR3 is TGTGCCAGCAGTTTATCGGTTAACTCCTACGAGCAGTACTTC. This translates into CASSLSVNSYEQYF.

This clonotype has more than one count but fewer than ten. This chain uses TRBV29-1 with TRBJ2-2, with TRBD1 matching 7 bases. Germline V gene sequence: CDR1 SQVTM, CDR2 ANQGSEA. This CDR3 has 15 residues. Trimming removed 1 base from V and 8 bases from J; junction bases left unmatched: 10. The CDR3 nucleotides are TGCAGCGTTGAAGGGGGACAGTCTCCTTTTGGGGAGCTGTTTTTT. Translation: CSVEGGQSPFGELFF.

This clonotype occurred a few times. The chain recombines TRBV7-3 with TRBJ1-1; D is uncertain. From germline, CDR1 is SGHTA and CDR2 FQGTGA. The CDR3 spans 15 residues. Trimming pared 5 bases from V and 2 bases from J, leaving 15 bases between. CDR3: CASSPLGILNTEAFF. The DNA for the CDR3 is TGTGCCAGCAGCCCCCTCGGGATCCTAAACACTGAAGCTTTCTTT.

In its sample, this clonotype was seen many times. CDR3 nucleotides: TGTGCCACCTCAGGGGGCAGTCGCAATGAGCAGTTCTTC. Translation: CATSGGSRNEQFF. The gene calls are TRBV6-6 and TRBJ2-1; 8 nucleotides agree with TRBD1. CDR1 MNHNY and CDR2 SVGAGI come from the germline V gene (reference sequence). The CDR3 length is 13 residues. V gave up 10 bases and J gave up 6 bases; unmatched junction bases: 8.

CDR3: CSARDLGAGANTGELFF. In DNA, the CDR3 is TGCAGTGCTAGAGATCTCGGGGCGGGAGCGAACACCGGGGAGCTGTTTTTT. The chain couples TRBV20-1 to TRBJ2-2, with 7 bases lining up with TRBD2. The CDR3 is 17 amino acids. The germline V gene encodes CDR1 DFQATT and CDR2 SNEGSKA (reference sequence). Germline trimming cut 0 bases from V and 0 bases from J; bases unmatched to any gene: 7.

V usage is TRBV20-1 and J usage is TRBJ1-3, with 7 bases aligning to TRBD1. The trim removed 4 bases at V and 0 bases at J, leaving 15 bases unmatched. The CDR3 extends over 18 amino acids. CDR1 DFQATT and CDR2 SNEGSKA come from the germline V gene (reference sequence). CDR3 amino acids: CSAKLLEGAPISGNTIYF. In DNA form, the CDR3 reads TGCAGTGCTAAGTTGTTGGAGGGGGCCCCTATCTCTGGAAACACCATATATTTT.

This clonotype was observed a few times. This chain links TRBV6-1 with TRBJ2-7, with a possible D match to TRBD1 (5 bases). V was trimmed by 5 bases and J by 1 base, leaving 18 bases between them. Germline-derived CDR1 and CDR2 are MNHNS and SASEGT. The length of the CDR3 is 16 residues. The CDR3 spells CASSTPRDSLSYEQYF. The CDR3 DNA sequence: TGTGCCAGCAGTACCCCCAGAGACAGCCTTTCCTACGAGCAGTACTTC.

V and J are TRBV10-3 and TRBJ2-7, with 7 bases identical to TRBD1. Looked up from germline, CDR1 is ENHRY and CDR2 is SYGVKD. This CDR3 spans 14 amino acids. V dropped 6 bases and J dropped 3; count of bases not matched to a gene: 8. The CDR3 here is CAISQDRKSYEQYF. The CDR3 region has the DNA TGTGCCATCAGCCAGGACAGGAAGAGCTACGAGCAGTACTTC.

This clonotype has at least ten counts. The chain recombines TRBV12-3 or TRBV12-4 with TRBJ1-5; D is uncertain. V dropped 3 bases and J dropped 1 base, with 7 bases sitting between them. The CDR3 totals 14 residues. DNA for the CDR3: TGTGCCAGCAGTTTTGAGGGAAGCAATCAGCCCCAGCATTTT. Translation gives CASSFEGSNQPQHF.

This clonotype turned up a few times. V is TRBV4-2 and J is TRBJ2-1; 11 bases line up with TRBD2. J gave up 6 bases and V 0 bases, and 7 bases lay outside the gene matches. The length of the CDR3 is 17 residues. The germline CDR1 and CDR2 sequences are LGHNA and YNFKEQ. The CDR3 here is CASSQDTGLAASNEQFF. In DNA, the CDR3 is TGTGCCAGCAGCCAAGATACGGGACTAGCGGCCTCCAATGAGCAGTTCTTC.

This clonotype was picked up a small number of times. The chain couples TRBV6-1 to TRBJ1-5; D possibly corresponds to TRBD1 (5 bases). V was cut by 2 bases and J by 2 bases, with 13 bases left in between. CDR1 is MNHNS and CDR2 is SASEGT in the germline V gene. This CDR3 is built from 16 residues. The CDR3 DNA is TGTGCCAGCAGTGAAATAGGGGCGGGAGGCAATCAGCCCCAGCATTTT. This encodes CASSEIGAGGNQPQHF.

The CDR3 is CASSLSQGFETQYF. The DNA for the CDR3 is TGCGCCAGCAGCTTGTCCCAGGGCTTCGAGACCCAGTACTTC. V and J are TRBV5-1 and TRBJ2-5, with a weak D call TRBD1 (5 bases). The germline V gene encodes CDR1 SGHRS and CDR2 YFSETQ. V was trimmed by 1 base and J by 5 bases, leaving 12 bases between them. The CDR3 sequence is 14 residues long.